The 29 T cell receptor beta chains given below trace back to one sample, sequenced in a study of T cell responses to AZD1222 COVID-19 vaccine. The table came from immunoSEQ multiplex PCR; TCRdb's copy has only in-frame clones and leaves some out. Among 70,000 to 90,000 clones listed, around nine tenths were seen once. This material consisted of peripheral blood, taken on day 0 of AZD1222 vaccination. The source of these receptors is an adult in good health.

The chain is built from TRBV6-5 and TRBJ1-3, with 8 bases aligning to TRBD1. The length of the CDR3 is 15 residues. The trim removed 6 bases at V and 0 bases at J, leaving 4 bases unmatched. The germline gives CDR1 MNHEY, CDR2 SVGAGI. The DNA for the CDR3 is TGTGCCAGCAGGGGGGACAGGATCTCTGGAAACACCATATATTTT. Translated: CASRGDRISGNTIYF.

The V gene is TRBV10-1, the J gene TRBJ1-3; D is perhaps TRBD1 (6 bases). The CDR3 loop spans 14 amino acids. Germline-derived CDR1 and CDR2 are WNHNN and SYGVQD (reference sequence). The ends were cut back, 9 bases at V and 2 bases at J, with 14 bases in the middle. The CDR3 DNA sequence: TGCGCCAGGACTCTCCGGGACACTGGAAACACCATATATTTT. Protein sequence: CARTLRDTGNTIYF.

CDR3 residues: CASSVDGETQYF. The DNA of the CDR3 is TGTGCCAGCAGCGTAGACGGGGAGACCCAGTACTTC. The chain joins TRBV9 to TRBJ2-5; D is unresolved. CDR1 SGDLS and CDR2 YYNGEE come from the germline V gene. Between the trimmed V and J ends, which lost 0 bases and 5 bases, there was a span of 5 bases. This CDR3 contains 12 residues.

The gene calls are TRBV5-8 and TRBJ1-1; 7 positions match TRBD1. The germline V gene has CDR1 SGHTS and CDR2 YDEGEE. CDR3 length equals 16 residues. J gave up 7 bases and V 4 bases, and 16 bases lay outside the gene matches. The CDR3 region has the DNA TGTGCCAGCAGCAGCGGACAGGAGGCGTTTTTTGATGAAGCTTTCTTT. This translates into CASSSGQEAFFDEAFF.

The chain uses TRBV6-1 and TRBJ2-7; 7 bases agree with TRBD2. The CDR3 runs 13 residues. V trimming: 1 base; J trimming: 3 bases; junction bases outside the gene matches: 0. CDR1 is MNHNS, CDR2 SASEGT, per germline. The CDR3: CASSEGTSYEQYF. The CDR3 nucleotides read TGTGCCAGCAGTGAAGGGACTAGCTACGAGCAGTACTTC.

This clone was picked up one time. This chain's CDR3 is CASSYGQGRNQPQHF. In DNA, the CDR3 is TGTGCCAGCAGTTACGGACAGGGGCGGAATCAGCCCCAGCATTTT. The rearrangement joins TRBV6-6 to TRBJ1-5, with 9 bases that match TRBD1. Germline V lookup: CDR1 MNHNY, CDR2 SVGAGI (reference sequence). Trimming cost V 2 bases and J 4 bases; bases outside gene matches: 3. The CDR3 has 15 residues.

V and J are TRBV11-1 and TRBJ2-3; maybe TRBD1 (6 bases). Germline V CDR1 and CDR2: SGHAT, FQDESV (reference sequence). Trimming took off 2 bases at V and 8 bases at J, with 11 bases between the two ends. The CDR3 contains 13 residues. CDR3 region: CASSLQGSVTQYF. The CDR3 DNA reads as TGTGCCAGCAGCTTACAGGGGTCAGTTACGCAGTATTTT.

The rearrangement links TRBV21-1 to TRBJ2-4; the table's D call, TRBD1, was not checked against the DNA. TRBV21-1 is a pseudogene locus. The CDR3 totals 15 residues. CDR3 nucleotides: TGTGCCAGCAAGATACAGGGGGAGGCCAAAAACATTCAGTACTTC. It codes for CASKIQGEAKNIQYF.

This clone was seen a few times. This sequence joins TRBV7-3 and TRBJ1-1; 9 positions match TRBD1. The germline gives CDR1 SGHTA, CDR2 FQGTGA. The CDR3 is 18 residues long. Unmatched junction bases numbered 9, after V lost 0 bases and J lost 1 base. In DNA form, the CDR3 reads TGTGCCAGCAGCTTAACCCCCCCGGGACAGGGATCGAACACTGAAGCTTTCTTT. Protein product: CASSLTPPGQGSNTEAFF.

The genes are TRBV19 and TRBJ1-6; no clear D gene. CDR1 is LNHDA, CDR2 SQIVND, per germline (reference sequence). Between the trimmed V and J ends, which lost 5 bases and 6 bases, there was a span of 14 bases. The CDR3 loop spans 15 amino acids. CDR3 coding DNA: TGTGCCAGTAGTCTGGGGTTTAATCCTAATTCACCCCTCCACTTT. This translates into CASSLGFNPNSPLHF.

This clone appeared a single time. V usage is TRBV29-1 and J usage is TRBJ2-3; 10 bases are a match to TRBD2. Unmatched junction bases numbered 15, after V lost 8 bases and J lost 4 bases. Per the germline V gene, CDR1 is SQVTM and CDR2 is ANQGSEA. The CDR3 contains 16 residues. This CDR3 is CSPAGLAGEAPDTQYF. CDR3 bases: TGCAGCCCCGCTGGGCTAGCGGGAGAGGCGCCAGATACGCAGTATTTT.

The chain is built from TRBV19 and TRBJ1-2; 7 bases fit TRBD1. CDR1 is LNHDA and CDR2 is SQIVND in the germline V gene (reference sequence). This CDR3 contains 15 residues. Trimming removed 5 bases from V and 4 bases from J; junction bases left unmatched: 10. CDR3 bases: TGTGCCAGTAGTGTTGTTGCAGGGGGTGCCTATGGCTACACCTTC. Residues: CASSVVAGGAYGYTF.

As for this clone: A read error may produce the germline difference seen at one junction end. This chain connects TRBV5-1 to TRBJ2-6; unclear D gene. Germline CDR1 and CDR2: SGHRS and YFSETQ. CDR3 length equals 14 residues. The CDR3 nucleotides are TGCGCCGGCAGCCCCTCCTCTGGGGCCAACGTCCTGACTTTC. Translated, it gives CAGSPSSGANVLTF.

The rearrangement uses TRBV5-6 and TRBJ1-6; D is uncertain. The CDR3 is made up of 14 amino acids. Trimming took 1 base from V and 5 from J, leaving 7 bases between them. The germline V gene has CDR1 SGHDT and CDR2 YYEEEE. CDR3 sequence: CASSLLQDNSPLHF. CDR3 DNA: TGTGCCAGCAGCTTGTTACAAGATAATTCACCCCTCCACTTT.

The CDR3 sequence is CAWSVPGTGAPAANEKLFF. DNA of the CDR3: TGTGCCTGGAGTGTACCTGGGACAGGGGCGCCAGCGGCTAATGAAAAACTGTTTTTT. The rearrangement uses TRBV30 and TRBJ1-4, with 10 bases identical to TRBD1. This CDR3 region has 19 residues. V trimming: 0 bases; J trimming: 3 bases; junction bases outside the gene matches: 13. Germline lookup yields CDR1 GTSNPN and CDR2 SVGIG (reference sequence).

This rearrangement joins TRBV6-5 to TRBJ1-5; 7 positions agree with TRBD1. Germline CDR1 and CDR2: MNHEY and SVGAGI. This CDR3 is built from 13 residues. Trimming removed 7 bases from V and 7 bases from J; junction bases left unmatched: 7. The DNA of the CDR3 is TGTGCCAGCAATATCGACAGGGCCCAGCCCCAGCATTTT. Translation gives CASNIDRAQPQHF.

The CDR3 nucleotides read TGTGCCTGGAGTGGAGCGGGAGACAATGAGCAGTTCTTC. Protein sequence: CAWSGAGDNEQFF. The chain recombines TRBV30 with TRBJ2-1, with 8 bases matching TRBD2. The CDR3 extends over 13 amino acids. J lost 5 bases, V lost 1 base, and 1 base had no gene match. Germline CDR1 and CDR2: GTSNPN and SVGIG (reference sequence).

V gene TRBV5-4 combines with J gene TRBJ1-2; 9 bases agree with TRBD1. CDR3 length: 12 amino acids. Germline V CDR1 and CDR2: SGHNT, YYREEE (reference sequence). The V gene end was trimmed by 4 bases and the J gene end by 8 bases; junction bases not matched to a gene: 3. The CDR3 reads CASSPGQGGYTF. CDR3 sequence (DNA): TGTGCCAGCAGCCCGGGACAGGGAGGCTACACCTTC. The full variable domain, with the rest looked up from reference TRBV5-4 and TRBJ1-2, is ETGVTQSPTHLIKTRGQQVTLRCSSQSGHNTVSWYQQALGQGPQFIFQYYREEENGRGNFPPRFSGLQFPNYSSELNVNALELDDSALYLCASSPGQGGYTFGSGTRLTVV.

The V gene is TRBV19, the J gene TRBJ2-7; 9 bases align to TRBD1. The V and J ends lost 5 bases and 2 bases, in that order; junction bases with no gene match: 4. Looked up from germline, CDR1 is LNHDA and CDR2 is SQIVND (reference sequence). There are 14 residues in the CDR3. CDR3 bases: TGTGCCAGTAGTGCCGGGACAGGGACCTACGAGCAGTACTTC. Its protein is CASSAGTGTYEQYF.

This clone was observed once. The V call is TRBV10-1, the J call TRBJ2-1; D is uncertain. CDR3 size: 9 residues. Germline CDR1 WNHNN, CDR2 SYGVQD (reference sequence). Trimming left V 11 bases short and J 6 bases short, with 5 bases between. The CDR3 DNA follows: TGCGCCCGTAGCAATGAGCAGTTCTTC. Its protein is CARSNEQFF.

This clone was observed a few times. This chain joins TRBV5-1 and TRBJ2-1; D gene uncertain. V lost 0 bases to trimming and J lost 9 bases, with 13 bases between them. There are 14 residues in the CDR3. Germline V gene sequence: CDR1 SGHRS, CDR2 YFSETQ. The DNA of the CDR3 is TGCGCCAGCAGCTTGGAGGCTGGGATAGTTGAGCAGTTCTTC. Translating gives CASSLEAGIVEQFF.

CDR3 bases: TGTGCCAGCAGCCGAGGACTAGCGGACAATGAGCAGTTCTTC. It encodes CASSRGLADNEQFF. The V gene is TRBV7-9, the J gene TRBJ2-1; 10 bases match TRBD2. The CDR3 length is 14 residues. Losses at the gene ends were 5 bases for V and 5 bases for J; bases not matched to a gene: 3. Per the germline V gene, CDR1 is SEHNR and CDR2 is FQNEAQ (reference sequence).

The CDR3 is CASSYGDTANYGYTF. The CDR3 DNA follows: TGTGCCAGCAGTTACGGGGACACAGCTAACTATGGCTACACCTTC. V usage is TRBV6-2 or TRBV6-3 and J usage is TRBJ1-2, with D perhaps TRBD1 (6 bases). CDR3 size: 15 residues. The V end lost 2 bases, the J end lost 0 bases, and 10 bases lay between the germline ends. Germline values: CDR1 MNHEY, CDR2 SVGEGT.

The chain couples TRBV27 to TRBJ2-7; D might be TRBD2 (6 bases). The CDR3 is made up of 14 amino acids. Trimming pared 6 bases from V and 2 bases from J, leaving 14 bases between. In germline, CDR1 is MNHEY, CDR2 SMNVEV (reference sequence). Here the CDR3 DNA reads TGTGCCAGCAGCCGCCGTCGGGGGACCTACGAGCAGTACTTC. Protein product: CASSRRRGTYEQYF.

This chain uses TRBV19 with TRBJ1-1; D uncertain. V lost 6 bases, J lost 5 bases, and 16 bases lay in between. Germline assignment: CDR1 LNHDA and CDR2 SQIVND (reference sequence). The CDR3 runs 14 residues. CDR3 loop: CASSRFGLETEAFF. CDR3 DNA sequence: TGTGCCAGTAGCCGATTTGGTCTGGAGACTGAAGCTTTCTTT.

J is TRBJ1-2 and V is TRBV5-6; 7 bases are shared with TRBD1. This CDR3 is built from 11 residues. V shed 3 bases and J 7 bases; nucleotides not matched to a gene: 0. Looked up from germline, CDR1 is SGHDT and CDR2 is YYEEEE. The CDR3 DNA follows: TGTGCCAGCAGCTACAGGGGTGGCTACACCTTC. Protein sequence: CASSYRGGYTF.

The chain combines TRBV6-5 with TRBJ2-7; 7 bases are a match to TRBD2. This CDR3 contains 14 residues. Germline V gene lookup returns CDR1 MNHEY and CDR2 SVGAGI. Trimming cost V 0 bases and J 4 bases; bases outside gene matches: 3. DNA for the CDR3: TGTGCCAGCAGTTACTCAGGCGGGGGTTACGAGCAGTACTTC. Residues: CASSYSGGGYEQYF.

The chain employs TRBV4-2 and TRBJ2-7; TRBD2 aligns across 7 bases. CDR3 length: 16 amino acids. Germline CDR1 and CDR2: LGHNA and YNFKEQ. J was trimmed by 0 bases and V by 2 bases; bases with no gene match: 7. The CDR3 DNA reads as TGTGCCAGCAGCCAACATCTAGCGGAGAGCTCCTACGAGCAGTACTTC. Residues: CASSQHLAESSYEQYF.

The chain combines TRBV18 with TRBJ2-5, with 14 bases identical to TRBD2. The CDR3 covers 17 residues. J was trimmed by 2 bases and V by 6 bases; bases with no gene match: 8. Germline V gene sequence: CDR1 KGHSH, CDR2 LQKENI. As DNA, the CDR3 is TGTGCCAGCTCGTTCATCGGGACTAGCGGGGGACAAGAGACCCAGTACTTC. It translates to CASSFIGTSGGQETQYF.